This is a list of T cell receptor beta chains from one sample in a study of shared clonotypes between healthy human individuals. Assay: immunoSEQ multiplex PCR; the TCRdb copy retains only in-frame clones and omits some. The sample gives about 2 million clones, roughly 94% of which show up once; roughly 1.2% is in the top ten. Sequencing input: naive CD8+ T cells sorted from blood. Receptor source: a man younger than 35 in good health. The CDR3 runs from the conserved cysteine through the conserved F or W. Each record gives: CDR3 protein, CDR3 DNA, D gene, V gene, J gene, clone size. A D gene is named only where the DNA matches it firmly. Size is omitted from some rows. Given values are once, few, many or a class for expanded clones.

CASSLGTDNVLTF,TGTGCCAGCAGCCTCGGGACAGACAACGTCCTGACTTTC,TRBD1,TRBV28,TRBJ2-6,-
CASSPDVNTEAFF,TGTGCTAGCAGCCCGGACGTAAACACTGAAGCTTTCTTT,-,TRBV7-7,TRBJ1-1,-
CASSLVSGVGGQPQHF,TGTGCCAGCAGCTTGGTTTCCGGGGTCGGGGGTCAGCCCCAGCATTTT,-,TRBV5-4,TRBJ1-5,-
CASSSGWGGSTETQYF,TGTGCCAGCAGTTCTGGTTGGGGCGGGAGTACAGAGACCCAGTACTTC,TRBD2,TRBV27,TRBJ2-5,-
CASSLDVPGQGGDDYGYTF,TGTGCCAGCAGCCTAGATGTACCGGGACAGGGTGGGGACGACTATGGCTACACCTTC,-,TRBV21-1,TRBJ1-2,-
CASSQGQSNQPQHF,TGTGCCAGCAGCCAAGGACAAAGCAATCAGCCCCAGCATTTT,-,TRBV16,TRBJ1-5,few
CASSQVGTGGDEQYF,TGCGCCAGCAGCCAGGTTGGGACAGGGGGCGACGAGCAGTACTTC,TRBD1,TRBV4-1,TRBJ2-7,-
CASSLVGNTGELFF,TGTGCCAGCAGCTTAGTCGGAAACACCGGGGAGCTGTTTTTT,-,TRBV7-2,TRBJ2-2,-
CASSHTSGNTIYF,TGCGCCAGCAGCCACACAAGCGGAAACACCATATATTTT,-,TRBV4-1,TRBJ1-3,-
CASGLQEGPYSNQPQHF,TGTGCTAGTGGTTTGCAGGAGGGTCCTTATAGCAATCAGCCCCAGCATTTT,-,TRBV12-5,TRBJ1-5,-
CASSLDIAKNIQYF,TGCGCCAGCAGCTTAGACATAGCCAAAAACATTCAGTACTTC,-,TRBV5-1,TRBJ2-4,-
CASSLGTDFSSGANVLTF,TGCGCCAGCAGCTTGGGGACAGATTTTTCCTCTGGGGCCAACGTCCTGACTTTC,-,TRBV5-1,TRBJ2-6,-
CASSFGPHREGNGYTF,TGTGCCAGCAGCTTTGGACCACACAGGGAGGGAAATGGCTACACCTTC,-,TRBV11-2,TRBJ1-2,-
CASSPPPTWGSDEKLFF,TGTGCCAGCAGTCCTCCCCCGACTTGGGGAAGCGATGAAAAACTGTTTTTT,-,TRBV28,TRBJ1-4,-
CASSWGLGDTEAFF,TGTGCCAGCAGCTGGGGGTTGGGAGACACTGAAGCTTTCTTT,-,TRBV5-5,TRBJ1-1,once
CASSSQGGYTF,TGTGCCAGCAGCTCGCAGGGCGGCTACACCTTC,-,TRBV11-2,TRBJ1-2,once
CASSPGWAITDTQYF,TGTGCCAGCAGCCCCGGTTGGGCAATCACAGATACGCAGTATTTT,-,TRBV7-8,TRBJ2-3,-
CASSLTGQGAYNSPLHF,TGTGCCAGTAGTCTCACCGGACAGGGCGCCTATAATTCACCCCTCCACTTT,TRBD1,TRBV19,TRBJ1-6,-
CASSDPASGRGEQYF,TGTGCCAGCAGTGACCCGGCTAGCGGGAGGGGTGAGCAGTACTTC,TRBD2,TRBV2,TRBJ2-7,-
CASSLVGSRGGELFF,TGTGCCAGCAGCTTAGTAGGGTCAAGAGGCGGGGAGCTGTTTTTT,-,TRBV7-9,TRBJ2-2,-
CASSEGITDTQYF,TGTGCCAGCAGCGAGGGGATCACAGATACGCAGTATTTT,-,TRBV9,TRBJ2-3,few
CARSAEDRLYSNQPQHF,TGTGCCAGAAGCGCGGAGGACCGGTTATATAGCAATCAGCCCCAGCATTTT,-,TRBV7-5,TRBJ1-5,-
CASGLVSADTQYF,TGTGCTAGTGGTTTGGTATCGGCAGATACGCAGTATTTT,-,TRBV12-5,TRBJ2-3,-
CASSLVGLGELFF,TGTGCCAGCAGCTTAGTCGGGCTCGGGGAGCTGTTTTTT,-,TRBV7-2,TRBJ2-2,-
CASSQDTPQGSEKLFF,TGCGCCAGCAGCCAAGACACGCCACAGGGAAGTGAAAAACTGTTTTTT,-,TRBV4-1,TRBJ1-4,-
CASGPPGEQYF,TGTGCTAGTGGTCCCCCTGGCGAGCAGTACTTC,-,TRBV12-5,TRBJ2-7,-
CASRTSTSYEQYF,TGTGCCAGCCGGACGTCCACGTCCTACGAGCAGTACTTC,-,TRBV5-8,TRBJ2-7,-
CASTRYTGELFF,TGTGCCAGCACCCGTTATACCGGGGAGCTGTTTTTT,-,TRBV5-6,TRBJ2-2,-
CASSPADRGPEKLFF,TGTGCCAGCTCACCAGCGGACAGGGGGCCTGAAAAACTGTTTTTT,TRBD1,TRBV18,TRBJ1-4,-
CASSYVSIRQADTQYF,TGTGCCAGCAGTTACGTCTCTATAAGGCAGGCAGATACGCAGTATTTT,-,TRBV6-6,TRBJ2-3,-
CASSYSETGDGYTF,TGTGCCAGCAGTTACTCGGAGACAGGGGATGGCTACACCTTC,TRBD1,TRBV6-5,TRBJ1-2,-
CASSAGLRYEQYF,TGTGCCAGTAGCGCGGGACTCCGTTACGAGCAGTACTTC,-,TRBV19,TRBJ2-7,-
CASSMQIGETQYF,TGTGCCAGTAGTATGCAAATCGGGGAGACCCAGTACTTC,-,TRBV19,TRBJ2-5,once
CASSSGSLQPQHF,TGTGCCAGCAGTTCCGGGAGTCTTCAGCCCCAGCATTTT,-,TRBV27,TRBJ1-5,few
CASSPYLYGYTF,TGTGCCAGCAGCCCTTATCTCTATGGCTACACCTTC,-,TRBV14,TRBJ1-2,once
CASSFIVSGNTIYF,TGTGCCAGCAGTTTTATCGTCTCTGGAAACACCATATATTTT,-,TRBV28,TRBJ1-3,-
CAWSASVAYEQYF,TGTGCCTGGAGTGCTAGCGTAGCCTACGAGCAGTACTTC,-,TRBV30,TRBJ2-7,-
CAGGKPGRGSRDEQYF,TGTGCCGGGGGCAAACCGGGACGGGGCTCCAGGGACGAGCAGTACTTC,-,TRBV21-1,TRBJ2-7,-
CASSQDRAPGYEQYF,TGCGCCAGCAGCCAAGATAGGGCCCCGGGGTACGAGCAGTACTTC,-,TRBV4-3,TRBJ2-7,-
CASSFGVNNEQFF,TGCGCCAGCAGCTTCGGGGTTAACAATGAGCAGTTCTTC,-,TRBV4-1,TRBJ2-1,once
CACQEPVDYGYTF,TGTGCCTGCCAAGAGCCGGTTGACTATGGCTACACCTTC,-,TRBV19,TRBJ1-2,-
CASSFPSEPYEQYF,TGTGCCAGCAGCTTCCCTAGCGAGCCCTACGAGCAGTACTTC,-,TRBV11-2,TRBJ2-7,-
CASSEDRGPLYEQYF,TGTGCCAGCAGTGAAGACAGGGGTCCCCTTTACGAGCAGTACTTC,TRBD1,TRBV6-1,TRBJ2-7,-
CASSFKGVLREKLFF,TGTGCCAGCAGCTTTAAAGGGGTGCTTAGGGAAAAACTGTTTTTT,-,TRBV7-9,TRBJ1-4,-
CSVSTGEGGYTF,TGCAGCGTGTCTACAGGGGAGGGCGGCTACACCTTC,TRBD1,TRBV29-1,TRBJ1-2,-
CASSNSGGDEQFF,TGTGCCAGTAGTAATAGCGGAGGGGATGAGCAGTTCTTC,-,TRBV19,TRBJ2-1,-
CASSYRGGDGYTF,TGTGCCAGCAGCTACCGAGGAGGGGACGGCTACACCTTC,-,TRBV5-4,TRBJ1-2,-